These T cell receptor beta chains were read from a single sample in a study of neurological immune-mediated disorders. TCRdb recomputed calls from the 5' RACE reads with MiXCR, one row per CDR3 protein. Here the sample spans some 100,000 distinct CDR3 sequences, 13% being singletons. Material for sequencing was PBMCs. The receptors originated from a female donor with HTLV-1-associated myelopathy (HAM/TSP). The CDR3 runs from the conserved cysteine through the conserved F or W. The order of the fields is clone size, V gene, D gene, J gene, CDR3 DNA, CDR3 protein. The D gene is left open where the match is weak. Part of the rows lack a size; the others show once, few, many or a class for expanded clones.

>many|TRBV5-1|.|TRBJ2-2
TGCGCCAGCAGCTTGGTCCCCGACACCGGGGAGCTGTTTTTT
CASSLVPDTGELFF
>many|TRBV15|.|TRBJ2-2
TGTGCCACCACCCTGGGGACCGGGGAGCTGTTTTTT
CATTLGTGELFF
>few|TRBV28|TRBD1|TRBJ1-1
TGTGCCACAAGGACAGGGTCCTTCAACACTGAAGCTTTCTTT
CATRTGSFNTEAFF
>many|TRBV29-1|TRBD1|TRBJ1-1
TGCAGCGTTGAACAGCGACAGGGGACTACTGAAGCTTTCTTT
CSVEQRQGTTEAFF
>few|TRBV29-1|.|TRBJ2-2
TGCAGCGCCTCGCTCTTGGGGGGGGAGCTGTTTTTT
CSASLLGGELFF
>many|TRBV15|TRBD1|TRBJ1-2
TGTGCCACCAGCTCCCGGGCAGGGGGGAGCTATGGCTACACCTTC
CATSSRAGGSYGYTF
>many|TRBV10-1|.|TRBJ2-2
TGCGCCAGCAGCCACACAGGGAGTACCGGGGAGCTGTTTTTT
CASSHTGSTGELFF
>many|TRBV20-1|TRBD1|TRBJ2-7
TGCAGTGCTAGGTACGACAGGGGCTACGAGCAGTACTTC
CSARYDRGYEQYF
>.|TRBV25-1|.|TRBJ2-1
TGTGCCAGCAGGGAGGGGCAGTTGGGGATCAATGAGCAGTTCTTC
CASREGQLGINEQFF
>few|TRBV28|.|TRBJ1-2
TGTGCCAGCAGCTTACCGGGACAAAACTACACCTTC
CASSLPGQNYTF
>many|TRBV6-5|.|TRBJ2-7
TGTGCCAGCAGTGCCCGGTCGAACCTCTACGAGCAGTACTTC
CASSARSNLYEQYF
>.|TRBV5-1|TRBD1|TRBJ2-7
TGCGCCAGCAGCCCTACAGGGGGCCCCTCCTACGAGCAGTACTTC
CASSPTGGPSYEQYF
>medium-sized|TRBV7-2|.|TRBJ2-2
TGTGCCAGCAGCTTCGTGTTATATGTCGGGGAGCTGTTTTTT
CASSFVLYVGELFF
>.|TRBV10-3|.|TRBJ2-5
TGTGCCATCAGAGAGGGACGGAAAGAGACCCAGTACTTC
CAIREGRKETQYF
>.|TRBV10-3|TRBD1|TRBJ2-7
TGTGCCATCAATCCAGGACAGGGGGCGTCCTACGAGCAGTACTTC
CAINPGQGASYEQYF
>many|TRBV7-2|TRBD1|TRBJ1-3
TGTGCCAGCAGCTTGTACCCGGGACAGGCTGGAAACACCATATATTTT
CASSLYPGQAGNTIYF
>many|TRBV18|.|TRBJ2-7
TGTGCCAGCTCCGGGCAGGGTATATCCGAGCAGTACTTC
CASSGQGISEQYF
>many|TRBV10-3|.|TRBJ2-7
TGTGCCATCAGAGGAACGTCAGGGTACGAGCAGTACTTC
CAIRGTSGYEQYF
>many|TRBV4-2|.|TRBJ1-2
TGTGCCAGCAGCCAAGGATCAGGGGATCTCTATGGCTACACCTTC
CASSQGSGDLYGYTF
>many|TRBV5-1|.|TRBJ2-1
TGCGCCAGCAGCTTTGACCCAGGGGACGGGGGAAGATACAATGAGCAGTTCTTC
CASSFDPGDGGRYNEQFF